These 30 T cell receptor beta chains share one sample of origin, sequenced in a study of regulatory T cells in long-lasting Graves disease. With iRepertoire HTBI primers and Arm-PCR of CDR3 regions, TCR beta libraries were built. In TCRdb, the multiplex PCR reads were re-called with MiXCR into one record per CDR3 protein. Here the sample spans some 410,000 distinct CDR3 sequences, 16% being singletons. Time point noted: newly diagnosed GD, antithyroid drugs for less than 3 months. PBMC RNA was the source of the TCR library. The same sample was also studied in work on T cells in Graves' hyperthyroidism and ophthalmopathy.

This sample comprised peripheral blood mononuclear cells (PBMCs), obtained at new diagnosis, from a patient treated with antithyroid drugs. The source is a woman in her 30s with Graves disease.

This clonotype has ten or more counts. The J gene is TRBJ2-1, the V gene TRBV5-1, with 9 bases identical to TRBD2. CDR1 is SGHRS and CDR2 is YFSETQ in the germline V gene. Trimming took 3 bases from V and 8 from J; bases not matched to a gene: 3. This CDR3 comprises 13 residues. In nucleotides, the CDR3 is TGCGCCAGCAGCTATAGCGGGAGCGATGAGCAGTTCTTC. It encodes CASSYSGSDEQFF. Complete variable domain (other parts from reference TRBV5-1 and TRBJ2-1): KAGVTQTPRYLIKTRGQQVTLSCSPISGHRSVSWYQQTPGQGLQFLFEYFSETQRNKGNFPGRFSGRQFSNSRSEMNVSTLELGDSALYLCASSYSGSDEQFFGPGTRLTVL.

This clonotype was seen at least ten times. The V and J genes are TRBV24-1 and TRBJ2-3; D not resolved. V lost 1 base to trimming and J lost 2 bases, with 9 bases between them. Germline CDR1 reads KGHDR; CDR2 reads SFDVKD. The CDR3 totals 15 residues. The CDR3 nucleotides read TGTGCCACCAGTGATTTAAGGACGGCCACAGATACGCAGTATTTT. Residues: CATSDLRTATDTQYF.

V and J are TRBV20-1 and TRBJ2-2, with a possible D match to TRBD2 (5 bases). CDR1 and CDR2 from the germline V gene are DFQATT and SNEGSKA (reference sequence). Deletions cut 6 bases from V and 6 bases from J, with 11 bases between. The CDR3 extends over 12 amino acids. The CDR3 sequence is CSAPTRPGELFF. The CDR3 DNA sequence: TGCAGTGCCCCTACTAGGCCCGGGGAGCTGTTTTTT.

There are many counts of this clonotype. The chain employs TRBV12-3 or TRBV12-4 and TRBJ2-1, with 11 bases fitting TRBD2. V gave up 5 bases and J gave up 8 bases; unmatched junction bases: 8. The CDR3 totals 15 residues. The CDR3 bases are TGTGCCAGCAGTACCACTAGCGGGAGCGACTATGAGCAGTTCTTC. Translated: CASSTTSGSDYEQFF.

The chain links TRBV7-9 to TRBJ1-4, with unresolved D. V was shortened by 4 bases and J by 6 bases, with 12 bases between the two germline ends. The V gene's germline CDR1 is SEHNR and CDR2 FQNEAQ (reference sequence). The CDR3 is 14 residues long. DNA of the CDR3: TGTGCCAGCAGCTCCGGGGAGGAGGATGAAAAACTGTTTTTT. Protein sequence: CASSSGEEDEKLFF.

The sample holds many counts of this clonotype. The chain recombines TRBV5-6 with TRBJ2-2; the match to TRBD1 covers 8 bases. Germline lookup yields CDR1 SGHDT and CDR2 YYEEEE. The CDR3 sequence is 16 residues long. V lost 0 bases, J lost 6 bases, and 7 bases stayed unmatched. The CDR3 here is CASSLGDRIVAGELFF. The DNA for the CDR3 is TGTGCCAGCAGCTTGGGGGACAGGATCGTCGCCGGGGAGCTGTTTTTT.

This clonotype was observed many times. The chain combines TRBV28 with TRBJ2-5, with 8 bases fitting TRBD1. Germline CDR1 is MDHEN and CDR2 is SYDVKM. The V gene end was trimmed by 4 bases and the J gene end by 1 base; junction bases not matched to a gene: 5. The CDR3 sequence is 15 residues long. The chain's CDR3 is CASSSLTGVQETQYF. The CDR3 nucleotides read TGTGCCAGCAGTTCGCTGACAGGGGTCCAAGAGACCCAGTACTTC.

This clonotype was picked up many times. The chain recombines TRBV2 with TRBJ2-2, with 7 bases fitting TRBD2. V lost 4 bases, J lost 3 bases, and 2 bases stayed unmatched. Germline CDR1 reads SNHLY; CDR2 reads FYNNEI. The CDR3 consists of 14 residues. CDR3 in amino acids: CASSARGDTGELFF. The CDR3 nucleotides read TGTGCCAGCAGTGCCCGGGGGGACACCGGGGAGCTGTTTTTT.

This chain uses TRBV19 with TRBJ1-1, with D hard to call. The CDR3 has 16 amino acids. Germline CDR1 reads LNHDA; CDR2 reads SQIVND (reference sequence). Trimming cost V 4 bases and J 0 bases, with 15 bases left between them. CDR3 loop: CASSSPLRVVNTEAFF. The CDR3 nucleotides read TGTGCCAGTAGTAGCCCCCTAAGGGTGGTGAACACTGAAGCTTTCTTT.

At least ten counts were recorded for this clonotype. V and J are TRBV30 and TRBJ1-1; a weak D match, TRBD1 (6 bases). Germline V gene data show CDR1 as GTSNPN and CDR2 as SVGIG (reference sequence). V was shortened by 2 bases and J by 4 bases, with 8 bases between the two germline ends. This CDR3 comprises 12 residues. DNA of the CDR3: TGTGCCTGGAGTATAGGGGGCACTGAAGCTTTCTTT. Translating gives CAWSIGGTEAFF. The full variable domain, rest sourced from reference TRBV30 and TRBJ1-1, is SQTIHQWPATLVQPVGSPLSLECTVEGTSNPNLYWYRQAAGRGLQLLFYSVGIGQISSEVPQNLSASRPQDRQFILSSKKLLLSDSGFYLCAWSIGGTEAFFGQGTRLTVV.

This clonotype was observed at least ten times. The genes are TRBV7-2 and TRBJ2-5; 12 bases map to TRBD2. From germline, CDR1 is SGHTA and CDR2 FQGNSA. Unmatched junction bases numbered 8, after V lost 5 bases and J lost 7 bases. This CDR3 is built from 15 residues. The CDR3 loop is CASSPGVLAGGTQYF. DNA of the CDR3: TGTGCCAGCAGCCCGGGGGTACTAGCGGGAGGGACCCAGTACTTC. The variable domain in full, with the rest retrieved from reference TRBV7-2 and TRBJ2-5, is GAGVSQSPSNKVTEKGKDVELRCDPISGHTALYWYRQSLGQGLEFLIYFQGNSAPDKSGLPSDRFSAERTGGSVSTLTIQRTQQEDSAVYLCASSPGVLAGGTQYFGPGTRLLVL.

CDR3 coding DNA: TGTGCCAGTAGTAAGGACATCGGTGCAACTAATGAAAAACTGTTTTTT. This encodes CASSKDIGATNEKLFF. The chain recombines TRBV19 with TRBJ1-4; perhaps TRBD1 as D (5 bases). The CDR3 runs to 16 residues. In germline, CDR1 is LNHDA, CDR2 SQIVND (reference sequence). Trimming pared 4 bases from V and 0 bases from J, leaving 12 bases between.

V gene TRBV5-1 combines with J gene TRBJ2-1, with 11 bases lining up with TRBD2. With 4 bases clipped from V and 7 bases from J, the junction kept 10 bases outside the gene matches. The germline V gene has CDR1 SGHRS and CDR2 YFSETQ. The CDR3 length is 16 residues. The CDR3 loop is CASSAIAGGPGNEQFF. The CDR3, as DNA: TGCGCCAGCAGCGCAATAGCGGGAGGGCCTGGAAATGAGCAGTTCTTC.

The chain combines TRBV28 with TRBJ2-4, with 8 bases identical to TRBD2. The CDR3 extends over 14 amino acids. The germline gives CDR1 MDHEN, CDR2 SYDVKM. With 7 bases clipped from V and 2 bases from J, the junction kept 4 bases outside the gene matches. Written as DNA, the CDR3 is TGTGCCAGCACGGGGGGGCTGTCCAAAAACATTCAGTACTTC. Translation gives CASTGGLSKNIQYF.

This clonotype was seen repeatedly, ten times or more. The gene calls are TRBV6-2 or TRBV6-3 and TRBJ2-7, with D possibly being TRBD2 (5 bases). Germline V gene lookup returns CDR1 MNHEY and CDR2 SVGEGT. The CDR3 covers 13 residues. The V end lost 1 base, the J end lost 2 bases, and 6 bases lay between the germline ends. For the CDR3, the DNA is TGTGCCAGCAGTTACTTGGAGGCCTACGAGCAGTACTTC. This encodes CASSYLEAYEQYF.

The DNA of the CDR3 is TGCAGTGCCCAGAGCGGGAGTGGTGGGGAGACCCAGTACTTC. Its protein is CSAQSGSGGETQYF. The gene calls are TRBV20-1 and TRBJ2-5, with 8 bases fitting TRBD2. V lost 6 bases to trimming and J lost 5 bases; unmatched junction nucleotides: 11. Per the germline V gene, CDR1 is DFQATT and CDR2 is SNEGSKA (reference sequence). The CDR3 loop spans 14 amino acids.

This clonotype was seen ten or more times. The rearrangement joins TRBV18 to TRBJ2-2; 8 positions agree with TRBD1. The germline CDR1 and CDR2 sequences are KGHSH and LQKENI. This CDR3 is built from 15 residues. Trimming cost V 3 bases and J 5 bases; bases outside gene matches: 5. The CDR3 DNA reads as TGTGCCAGCTCACCTACGACAGGGGAAACCGGGGAGCTGTTTTTT. Amino acids: CASSPTTGETGELFF.

This chain uses TRBV10-3 with TRBJ2-7, with 11 bases matching TRBD1. Per the germline V gene, CDR1 is ENHRY and CDR2 is SYGVKD. The CDR3 contains 16 residues. Trimming took 4 bases from V and 2 from J; bases not matched to a gene: 7. DNA of the CDR3: TGTGCCATCAGTGGGAGGGGGACAGGGGGACCCTACGAGCAGTACTTC. It specifies CAISGRGTGGPYEQYF.

The chain uses TRBV6-1 and TRBJ1-1; TRBD1 might be the D (5 bases). The CDR3 is 11 residues long. Between the trimmed V and J ends, which lost 8 bases and 6 bases, there was a span of 10 bases. Germline CDR1 MNHNS, CDR2 SASEGT. DNA for the CDR3: TGTGCCAGCGGGGGATTCGCTGAAGCTTTCTTT. It yields the protein CASGGFAEAFF.

Here the CDR3 reads CASSLSGGTVGYTF. The CDR3 DNA reads TGTGCCAGCAGTTTATCGGGGGGGACGGTAGGCTACACCTTC. The chain links TRBV27 to TRBJ1-2; TRBD1 is a possible D gene (5 bases). V was pared by 0 bases and J by 8 bases, with 13 bases between. CDR3 size: 14 residues. Germline lookup yields CDR1 MNHEY and CDR2 SMNVEV (reference sequence).

The rearrangement uses TRBV6-2 or TRBV6-3 and TRBJ1-5; the D gene is possibly TRBD1 (5 bases). The CDR3 runs to 15 residues. Germline CDR1 is MNHEY and CDR2 is SVGEGT. The V end was cut by 4 bases, the J end by 6 bases, with 16 bases between. As DNA, the CDR3 is TGTGCCAGCAGTTCCGTGCTGTCCAGGGTTCAGCCCCAGCATTTT. This encodes CASSSVLSRVQPQHF.

This clonotype occurred many times. The J gene is TRBJ2-7, the V gene TRBV6-5, with D possibly matching TRBD1 (6 bases). V lost 4 bases, J lost 5 bases, and 12 bases lay in between. This CDR3 contains 13 residues. CDR1 and CDR2 from the germline V gene are MNHEY and SVGAGI. The CDR3 is CASSFRGGDEQYF. CDR3 in DNA: TGTGCCAGCAGTTTCAGGGGCGGCGACGAGCAGTACTTC.

The CDR3 here is CASSFDPQGNTIYF. For the CDR3, the DNA is TGTGCCAGCAGCTTCGACCCACAGGGAAACACCATATATTTT. The rearrangement links TRBV7-2 to TRBJ1-3, with D hard to call. Trimming pared 3 bases from V and 4 bases from J, leaving 10 bases between. The CDR3 runs to 14 residues. Per the germline V gene, CDR1 is SGHTA and CDR2 is FQGNSA.

This clonotype appeared a few times. This chain connects TRBV7-9 to TRBJ1-1; unclear D gene. V was shortened by 5 bases and J by 2 bases, with 9 bases between the two germline ends. Per the germline V gene, CDR1 is SEHNR and CDR2 is FQNEAQ (reference sequence). The CDR3 totals 13 residues. Here the CDR3 DNA reads TGTGCCAGCAGCCAAACAACAAACACTGAAGCTTTCTTT. It is translated as CASSQTTNTEAFF. Together with reference TRBV7-9 and TRBJ1-1, the CDR3 gives the full variable domain: DTGVSQNPRHKITKRGQNVTFRCDPISEHNRLYWYRQTLGQGPEFLTYFQNEAQLEKSRLLSDRFSAERPKGSFSTLEIQRTEQGDSAMYLCASSQTTNTEAFFGQGTRLTVV.

V gene TRBV7-2 combines with J gene TRBJ2-1; D is perhaps TRBD2 (5 bases). CDR1 and CDR2 from the germline V gene are SGHTA and FQGNSA. Trimming shortened V by 4 bases and J by 6 bases, and 22 bases separated the two germline ends. There are 17 residues in the CDR3. This chain's CDR3 is CASSSVFGTGKLNEQFF. The CDR3 DNA sequence: TGTGCCAGCAGCTCAGTATTTGGTACCGGGAAGCTCAATGAGCAGTTCTTC. Full variable domain (remainder filled in from reference TRBV7-2 and TRBJ2-1): GAGVSQSPSNKVTEKGKDVELRCDPISGHTALYWYRQSLGQGLEFLIYFQGNSAPDKSGLPSDRFSAERTGGSVSTLTIQRTQQEDSAVYLCASSSVFGTGKLNEQFFGPGTRLTVL.

J is TRBJ2-7 and V is TRBV9, with TRBD2 identical over 7 bases. The CDR3 sequence is 13 residues long. Germline trimming cut 2 bases from V and 6 bases from J; bases unmatched to any gene: 5. Germline values: CDR1 SGDLS, CDR2 YYNGEE. CDR3 DNA: TGTGCCAGCAGCGTTGGCGGGAGAAGCGAGCAGTACTTC. This gives the protein CASSVGGRSEQYF.

The sample holds a few counts of this clonotype. One end of the junction is discordant with germline, which a read error may explain. V gene TRBV30 combines with J gene TRBJ2-1; TRBD2 matches at 9 bases. The V gene's germline CDR1 is GTSNPN and CDR2 SVGIG (reference sequence). The CDR3 covers 19 residues. CDR3 in DNA: TGTGCCTGGAGTGTACGTGGGCTGATGGCTAGCGGGACCTACAATGGGCAGTTCTTC. This gives the protein CAWSVRGLMASGTYNGQFF.

On this clonotype itself: This may arise from a read error, as a much more abundant clone is one base away. The chain combines TRBV28 with TRBJ1-3; TRBD1 is a possible D gene (5 bases). Germline-derived CDR1 and CDR2 are MDHEN and SYDVKM. This CDR3 is 16 amino acids long. The CDR3 loop is CASSLVGLGGGNTMYF. The CDR3 coding sequence is TGTGCCAGCAGTCTGGTGGGACTAGGTGGTGGAAACACCATGTATTTT.

This clonotype was found many times. The rearrangement joins TRBV2 to TRBJ2-2; D not resolved. This CDR3 has 13 amino acids. The V gene lost 11 bases and the J gene lost 0 bases, with 10 bases spanning the gap. Germline CDR1 and CDR2: SNHLY and FYNNEI. The DNA for the CDR3 is TGTGCCGACCAAGCCGCGAACACCGGGGAGCTGTTTTTT. This gives the protein CADQAANTGELFF.

With respect to this clonotype: Germline and junction disagree at one end, which may indicate a read error. The chain carries TRBV5-1 and TRBJ2-2; D tentatively reads TRBD1 or TRBD2 (6 bases each). This CDR3 spans 17 amino acids. Germline V lookup: CDR1 SGHRS, CDR2 YFSETQ. The CDR3 coding sequence is TGTGCCAGCAGCGTAGAGAGAGGAGGGGGGAACACCGGGGAGCTGTTTTTT. Translated, it gives CASSVERGGGNTGELFF.